The rows below give T cell receptor beta chains drawn from one sample of a study of OX40 agonist ivuxolimab in advanced cancers. The protocol was immunoSEQ multiplex PCR, while the TCRdb copy is restricted to in-frame clones and leaves out a portion. The sample includes fewer than 75,000 clones, about 88% of them seen just once. The sample consisted of CD4+ or CD8+ T cells sorted from blood, taken in a trial of the OX40 agonist ivuxolimab. The source is an adult with an advanced solid tumor such as melanoma, head and neck, liver or kidney cancer. CDR3s include the opening cysteine and the closing phenylalanine or tryptophan. The D gene is left open where the match is weak. Clone size appears in some rows only: once, few, many, or a class for an expanded clone.

j_call clone_size v_call d_call cdr3_nt cdr3_aa
TRBJ2-3 - TRBV7-3 TRBD2 TGTGCCAGCAGCCCGACTAGCGGGAGCCCAGATACGCAGTATTTT CASSPTSGSPDTQYF
TRBJ2-7 - TRBV5-6 TRBD1 TGTGCCAGCAGCTTGAGGGGGTATAGGGGGCCTCCCGAGCAGTACTTC CASSLRGYRGPPEQYF
TRBJ2-7 - TRBV12-5 TRBD2 TGTGCTAGTGCCACGGGACAGGCGGGACTAGCGGGCAGTCGGCAGTACTTC CASATGQAGLAGSRQYF
TRBJ2-3 - TRBV6-1 - TGTGCCAGCGATCGGCCTTACACAGATACGCAGTATTTT CASDRPYTDTQYF
TRBJ1-3 - TRBV5-1 - TGCGCCAGCAGCCTTGGTGTTTCGGGAAGCTCTGGAAACACCATATATTTT CASSLGVSGSSGNTIYF
TRBJ2-5 - TRBV19 TRBD1 TGTGCCAGTAGTATCCCGCACAGGGGAGAGACCCAGTACTTC CASSIPHRGETQYF
TRBJ2-3 once TRBV28 - TGTGCCAGCAGTTGGAGGGGCACAGATACGCAGTATTTT CASSWRGTDTQYF
TRBJ2-5 - TRBV19 - TGTGCCAGTAGTATCCGCCAAGGAGGAGAGACCCAGTACTTC CASSIRQGGETQYF
TRBJ1-1 - TRBV5-5 - TGTGCCAGCAGCTTGGCCTTAGGGATGGAAGCTTTCTTT CASSLALGMEAFF
TRBJ2-3 - TRBV5-4 - TGTGCCAGCAGCTGGGGGCAGCGGGAAACTAGCACAGATACGCAGTATTTT CASSWGQRETSTDTQYF
TRBJ1-5 - TRBV4-1 - TGCGCCAGCAGCCTCGCCGGTAGTCAGCCCCAGCATTTT CASSLAGSQPQHF
TRBJ2-7 - TRBV11-2 - TGTGCCAGCAGCTTAGCCCCCACAGGGTTCCCCTACGAGCAGTACTTC CASSLAPTGFPYEQYF
TRBJ1-5 - TRBV19 - TGTGCCAGTAGTATAGCTTCGGACAGTTTCAATCAGCCCCAGCATTTT CASSIASDSFNQPQHF
TRBJ2-3 - TRBV4-2 TRBD2 TGTGCCAGCAGCCGAGATAGCGGGAGTGGAGATACGCAGTATTTT CASSRDSGSGDTQYF
TRBJ1-5 - TRBV4-1 - TGCGCCAGCAGCCAATCTAAGGACCAGCCCCAGCATTTT CASSQSKDQPQHF
TRBJ2-7 - TRBV19 - TGTGCCAGTAGTATAATTTGGTGGGGGCGGGAGCAGTACTTC CASSIIWWGREQYF
TRBJ1-2 - TRBV29-1 - TGCAGCGTTGAAGATACGAACTATGGCTACACCTTC CSVEDTNYGYTF
TRBJ2-1 - TRBV7-2 TRBD1 TGTGCCAGCAGCCTCGGGACAGCGTACAATGGGCAGTTCTTC CASSLGTAYNGQFF
TRBJ2-5 - TRBV6-6 - TGTGCCAGCAGTTCTGGCAGCGAGACCCAGTACTTC CASSSGSETQYF
TRBJ1-1 - TRBV2 - TGTGCCAGCAGTGATGGAGGGCGGGGCACTGAAGCTTTCTTT CASSDGGRGTEAFF
TRBJ1-3 - TRBV7-2 - TGTGCCAGCAGCCCGGACGGGTCTGGAAACACCATATATTTT CASSPDGSGNTIYF
TRBJ2-3 - TRBV9 - TGTGCCAGCAGCCCAGTCCCCTCTAGCACAGATACGCAGTATTTT CASSPVPSSTDTQYF
TRBJ1-2 - TRBV28 - TGTGCCAGCAGTTCGTTGCGGGCAGCTGGGAAATATGGCTACACCTTC CASSSLRAAGKYGYTF
TRBJ2-5 - TRBV10-3 - TGTGCCATCAGTGTTCAAGAGACCCAGTACTTC CAISVQETQYF
TRBJ1-6 - TRBV2 - TGTGCCAGCAGAGCCAGCGGGAGCAGATCACCCCTCCACTTT CASRASGSRSPLHF
TRBJ1-2 - TRBV27 - TGTGCCAGCAGTCCCACGTGGACGGACTATGGCTACACCTTC CASSPTWTDYGYTF
TRBJ2-1 - TRBV27 - TGTGCCAGCGCCCGGGGACTCGCTCTGAACAATGAGCAGTTCTTC CASARGLALNNEQFF
TRBJ1-2 - TRBV27 TRBD1 TGTGCCAGCAGTTCACAGGGGGTAGGTGTCGACTATGGCTACACCTTC CASSSQGVGVDYGYTF
TRBJ2-5 - TRBV7-9 - TGTGCCACCCAGACTGGAGGAGGGGAGACCCAGTACTTC CATQTGGGETQYF
TRBJ1-1 - TRBV7-9 - TGTGCCAGCACTATTGGGATTTACACTGAAGCTTTCTTT CASTIGIYTEAFF
TRBJ2-5 - TRBV6-6 - TGTGCCAGCGCAATAGGGGGTATAGAAGAGACCCAGTACTTC CASAIGGIEETQYF
TRBJ2-1 - TRBV28 - TGTGCCAGCAGTTCGATACTTACTAGTATCTTTGAGCAGTTCTTC CASSSILTSIFEQFF
TRBJ1-1 - TRBV6-1 - TGTGCCAGCAGGGTACAGGGATTGATGAACACTGAAGCTTTCTTT CASRVQGLMNTEAFF
TRBJ2-3 - TRBV21-1 - TGTGCCAGCAGCAAATTAGAATCGGACAGGGGGCCACTAGCCGTAAACACAGATACGCAGTATTTT CASSKLESDRGPLAVNTDTQYF
TRBJ1-4 - TRBV5-1 - TGCGCCAGCAGCTTGGGGACCGCGAATGAAAAACTGTTTTTT CASSLGTANEKLFF
TRBJ2-2 - TRBV28 TRBD2 TGTGCCAGCTGCTACAATCATAGCGGGAGGAGGACCGGGGAGCTGTTTTTT CASCYNHSGRRTGELFF
TRBJ2-3 once TRBV27 - TGTGCCAGCAGTTTATCTACCGGAGGAGGGCAGGATACGCAGTATTTT CASSLSTGGGQDTQYF